What follows are 20 T cell receptor beta chains derived from one specimen sequenced in a study of T cell clonotyping in hematopoietic cell transplantation. TCRdb's copy holds only in-frame clones and misses some; the assay was immunoSEQ multiplex PCR. In the table there are approximately 44,000 clones, 85% of which are singletons. As for time point: recipient sample about 28 days before transplant, after cytoreduction. This specimen was peripheral blood mononuclear cells, taken before stem cell transplant. Receptors originate from a man aged 55 to 70 with acute myeloid leukemia. Some clones in this sample may be carry-over from other donors' samples.

The chain has TRBV18 and TRBJ1-1; maybe TRBD1 (6 bases). CDR1 is KGHSH, CDR2 LQKENI, per germline. Trimming removed 1 base at V and 2 bases at J, with 11 bases between. The CDR3 is 15 residues long. The CDR3 nucleotides are TGTGCCAGCTCACCACGACGGACAGCTAACACTGAAGCTTTCTTT. It translates to CASSPRRTANTEAFF.

V and J are TRBV28 and TRBJ2-7, with a weak D call TRBD2 (6 bases). Per germline, CDR1 MDHEN and CDR2 SYDVKM. This CDR3 spans 14 amino acids. Trimming left V 6 bases short and J 2 bases short, with 14 bases between. The CDR3 sequence: CASSRRRVPYEQYF. In DNA form, the CDR3 reads TGTGCCAGCAGCCGACGGAGGGTACCCTACGAGCAGTACTTC.

The gene calls are TRBV27 and TRBJ2-7, with D tentatively TRBD1 (6 bases). Germline V CDR1 and CDR2: MNHEY, SMNVEV (reference sequence). CDR3 length: 13 amino acids. The V gene lost 7 bases and the J gene lost 2 bases, with 12 bases spanning the gap. CDR3 nucleotide sequence: TGTGCCAGCAACCCGACAGGTCCCTACGAGCAGTACTTC. It translates to CASNPTGPYEQYF.

A few counts support this clone. The V call is TRBV5-1, the J call TRBJ1-1; D not resolved. The CDR3 covers 17 residues. Germline loops: CDR1 SGHRS, CDR2 YFSETQ. The germline V and J ends were trimmed by 3 bases and 6 bases, with 24 bases remaining between them. The CDR3 sequence: CASSSSSGRYGVPEAFF. The CDR3 region has the DNA TGCGCCAGCAGCTCGAGCTCGGGTCGTTACGGGGTTCCTGAAGCTTTCTTT.

As to this clone: The sample contains more than one DNA sequence encoding this CDR3. The DNA for the CDR3 is TGTGCCACCAGCAGAGACGATCAGCCCCAGCATTTT. Translating gives CATSRDDQPQHF. The gene calls are TRBV15 and TRBJ1-5; D not certain. CDR1 is LNHNV, CDR2 YYDKDF, per germline (reference sequence). Trimming took off 0 bases at V and 5 bases at J, with 2 bases between the two ends. The CDR3 extends over 12 amino acids. The complete variable domain, with remaining parts taken from reference TRBV15 and TRBJ1-5, reads DAMVIQNPRYQVTQFGKPVTLSCSQTLNHNVMYWYQQKSSQAPKLLFHYYDKDFNNEADTPDNFQSRRPNTSFCFLDIRSPGLGDTAMYLCATSRDDQPQHFGDGTRLSIL.

This rearrangement joins TRBV15 to TRBJ1-2; 11 bases map to TRBD1. The V segment lost 5 bases and the J segment 4 bases; nucleotides outside the gene matches: 6. CDR3 size: 15 residues. The germline V gene encodes CDR1 LNHNV and CDR2 YYDKDF (reference sequence). Here the CDR3 DNA reads TGTGCCACCAGCGGATGGGACAGGGGGACCTATGGCTACACCTTC. Protein product: CATSGWDRGTYGYTF.

The table lists this clone with a count of one. The V and J genes are TRBV6-5 and TRBJ1-5; the D gene is possibly TRBD1 (6 bases). V was trimmed by 5 bases and J by 4 bases, leaving 12 bases between them. In germline, CDR1 is MNHEY, CDR2 SVGAGI. The CDR3 runs 14 residues. CDR3 sequence: CASSLDSGNQPQHF. CDR3 DNA: TGTGCCAGCAGTCTGGACAGCGGAAATCAGCCCCAGCATTTT.

The chain joins TRBV5-4 to TRBJ2-7, with D uncertain. Trimming pared 4 bases from V and 5 bases from J, leaving 16 bases between. The CDR3 contains 14 residues. Germline V lookup: CDR1 SGHNT, CDR2 YYREEE (reference sequence). The CDR3 here is CASSAVGRTHEQYF. Here the CDR3 DNA reads TGTGCCAGCAGCGCCGTCGGCAGGACCCACGAGCAGTACTTC.

V and J are TRBV11-3 and TRBJ2-7; the D gene could be TRBD1 or TRBD2 (5 bases each). V was pared by 8 bases and J by 6 bases, with 11 bases between. The CDR3 runs to 11 residues. CDR1 is SGHNT, CDR2 YENEEA, per germline. The CDR3 nucleotides read TGTGCCAGCTCTGGGACCGTCGAGCAGTACTTC. It yields the protein CASSGTVEQYF. Full variable domain (rest looked up from reference TRBV11-3 and TRBJ2-7): EAGVVQSPRYKIIEKKQPVAFWCNPISGHNTLYWYLQNLGQGPELLIRYENEEAVDDSQLPKDRFSAERLKGVDSTLKIQPAELGDSAVYLCASSGTVEQYFGPGTRLTVT.

V usage is TRBV29-1 and J usage is TRBJ1-1, with TRBD1 matching 8 bases. V trimming: 6 bases; J trimming: 0 bases; junction bases outside the gene matches: 3. The germline CDR1 and CDR2 sequences are SQVTM and ANQGSEA. There are 13 residues in the CDR3. The CDR3 DNA follows: TGCAGCGTCCTGACAGGGGTGAACACTGAAGCTTTCTTT. It encodes CSVLTGVNTEAFF.

This chain connects TRBV14 to TRBJ1-2; D gene uncertain. The CDR3 runs 13 residues. Germline CDR1 and CDR2: SGHDN and FVKESK. V dropped 6 bases and J dropped 1 base, with 9 bases sitting between them. CDR3 protein: CASSPTDNYGYTF. CDR3 nucleotides: TGTGCCAGCAGTCCAACTGATAACTATGGCTACACCTTC.

The chain has TRBV7-9 and TRBJ2-5; 11 bases agree with TRBD2. The germline CDR1 and CDR2 sequences are SEHNR and FQNEAQ (reference sequence). The CDR3 runs 15 residues. The V and J ends lost 9 bases and 1 base, in that order; junction bases with no gene match: 7. Here the CDR3 reads CASNSGGEFQETQYF. The CDR3 DNA sequence: TGTGCCAGTAATAGCGGGGGGGAATTCCAAGAGACCCAGTACTTC. Filled out from reference TRBV7-9 and TRBJ2-5, the complete variable domain reads DTGVSQNPRHKITKRGQNVTFRCDPISEHNRLYWYRQTLGQGPEFLTYFQNEAQLEKSRLLSDRFSAERPKGSFSTLEIQRTEQGDSAMYLCASNSGGEFQETQYFGPGTRLLVL.

The chain links TRBV4-1 to TRBJ1-1; perhaps TRBD1 as D (5 bases). V was cut by 4 bases and J by 2 bases, with 11 bases left in between. This CDR3 has 14 residues. Germline V gene data show CDR1 as MGHRA and CDR2 as YSYEKL. CDR3 in amino acids: CASSPTQGNTEAFF. The CDR3 coding sequence is TGCGCCAGCAGCCCCACCCAGGGTAACACTGAAGCTTTCTTT.

The rearrangement joins TRBV19 to TRBJ1-2; D is perhaps TRBD1 (5 bases). The germline V and J ends were trimmed by 1 base and 7 bases, with 13 bases remaining between them. The CDR3 consists of 14 residues. Germline CDR1 reads LNHDA; CDR2 reads SQIVND (reference sequence). This chain's CDR3 is CASSIVGGSAGYTF. CDR3 bases: TGTGCCAGTAGTATAGTCGGGGGGTCCGCTGGCTACACCTTC. Together with reference TRBV19 and TRBJ1-2, the CDR3 gives the full variable domain: DGGITQSPKYLFRKEGQNVTLSCEQNLNHDAMYWYRQDPGQGLRLIYYSQIVNDFQKGDIAEGYSVSREKKESFPLTVTSAQKNPTAFYLCASSIVGGSAGYTFGSGTRLTVV.

The V and J genes are TRBV2 and TRBJ2-7; D is unclear. Germline V gives CDR1 SNHLY, CDR2 FYNNEI. V was shortened by 6 bases and J by 6 bases, with 12 bases between the two germline ends. CDR3 length: 12 amino acids. Here the CDR3 reads CASSTEVREQYF. CDR3 coding DNA: TGTGCCAGCAGCACAGAGGTTCGCGAGCAGTACTTC. Together with reference TRBV2 and TRBJ2-7, the CDR3 gives the full variable domain: EPEVTQTPSHQVTQMGQEVILRCVPISNHLYFYWYRQILGQKVEFLVSFYNNEISEKSEIFDDQFSVERPDGSNFTLKIRSTKLEDSAMYFCASSTEVREQYFGPGTRLTVT.

The count of this clone is one. The chain combines TRBV7-5 with TRBJ1-2; TRBD1 reflects the table's D call only, with no check against the DNA. TRBV7-5 is termed a pseudogene. This CDR3 region has 17 residues. In DNA form, the CDR3 reads TGTGTCAGAAGCTTAGGGGACAGGGGGCGTCTTTTCTATGGCTACACCTTC. The encoded protein is CVRSLGDRGRLFYGYTF.

The chain employs TRBV6-5 and TRBJ2-1; 12 bases are shared with TRBD1. V dropped 8 bases and J dropped 9; count of bases not matched to a gene: 8. Germline V CDR1 and CDR2: MNHEY, SVGAGI. This CDR3 comprises 14 residues. The DNA of the CDR3 is TGTGCCAGCGGGGGACAGGGGGCTTTAGGTGAGCAGTTCTTC. Encoded protein: CASGGQGALGEQFF.

The chain is built from TRBV11-2 and TRBJ2-7; TRBD2 might be the D (7 bases). CDR1 is SGHAT, CDR2 FQNNGV, per germline. The ends were cut back, 3 bases at V and 2 bases at J, with 20 bases in the middle. This CDR3 comprises 17 residues. CDR3: CASSLGVGEGGTYEQYF. The CDR3 nucleotides are TGTGCCAGCAGCTTGGGGGTTGGAGAGGGGGGGACCTACGAGCAGTACTTC.

This chain uses TRBV7-2 with TRBJ2-7, with D possibly matching TRBD1 (5 bases). Trimming took off 2 bases at V and 0 bases at J, with 8 bases between the two ends. The CDR3 extends over 14 amino acids. Germline CDR1 and CDR2: SGHTA and FQGNSA. The CDR3 coding sequence is TGTGCCAGCAGCTTATCAGGGAACTCCTACGAGCAGTACTTC. It yields the protein CASSLSGNSYEQYF. The full variable domain, its missing parts supplied by reference TRBV7-2 and TRBJ2-7, is GAGVSQSPSNKVTEKGKDVELRCDPISGHTALYWYRQSLGQGLEFLIYFQGNSAPDKSGLPSDRFSAERTGGSVSTLTIQRTQQEDSAVYLCASSLSGNSYEQYFGPGTRLTVT.

This clone came up once. V is TRBV7-2 and J is TRBJ2-5; D not resolved. V lost 1 base and J 4 bases, leaving 4 bases between the germline ends. The germline CDR1 and CDR2 sequences are SGHTA and FQGNSA. This CDR3 contains 12 residues. The CDR3, as DNA: TGTGCCAGCAGCTTAGATAGAGAGACCCAGTACTTC. It encodes CASSLDRETQYF.